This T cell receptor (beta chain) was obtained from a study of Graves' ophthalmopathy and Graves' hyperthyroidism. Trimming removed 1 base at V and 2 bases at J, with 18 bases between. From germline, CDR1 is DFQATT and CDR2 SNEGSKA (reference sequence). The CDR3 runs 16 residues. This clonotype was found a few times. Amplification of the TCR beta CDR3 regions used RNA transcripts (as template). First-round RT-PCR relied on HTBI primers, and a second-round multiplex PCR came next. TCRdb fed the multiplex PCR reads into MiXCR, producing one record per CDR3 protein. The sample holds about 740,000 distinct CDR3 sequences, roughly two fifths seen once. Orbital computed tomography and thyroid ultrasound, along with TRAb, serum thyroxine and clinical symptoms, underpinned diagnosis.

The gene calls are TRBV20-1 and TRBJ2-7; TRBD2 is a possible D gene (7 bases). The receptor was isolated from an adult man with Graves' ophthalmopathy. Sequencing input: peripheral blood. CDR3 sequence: CSARGIKGGGAYEQYF. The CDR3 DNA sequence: TGCAGTGCTAGAGGCATAAAGGGGGGGGGAGCCTACGAGCAGTACTTC.